The following is a T cell receptor beta chain sequence with its context. Its antigen has not been determined. Base qualities are not at hand, and no much larger clone is one base apart. RNA was extracted using the RNeasy kit, and about 0.5 to 1 microgram was reverse transcribed with random hexamers. The immunoSEQ multiplex PCR assay, covering 54 Vbeta and 13 Jbeta segments, was used to amplify TCR beta CDR3 regions. Bias from PCR amplification was corrected by using a synthetic template baseline for primer optimization and for computational correction. On the study's bioinformatics: Reads were annotated to V, D and J genes according to IMGT and were analyzed with immunoSEQ Analyzer, with only productive sequences retained. To calculate clonality, Shannon entropy was normalized by log2 of the number of productive unique sequences and then subtracted from one. For each patient and control, public and private clones were evaluated within the 100 most prevalent clones. Susac-specific clones were defined as absent from healthy and MS cohorts, 850 to 1,300 published viral clones and other ImmuneACCESS disease sequences. TCRdb trimmed public reads at Q25 via fastp, called clones via MiXCR and kept in-frame beta chains. Every distinct CDR3 protein forms one entry, paired with its most common genes and DNA. TCRdb's processing, not the authors', yielded these V and J calls. For this sample there are around 300,000 distinct CDR3 sequences; around 90% appear just once. The ten largest account for about 0.07% of the sample.

Peripheral blood CD8+ and CD4+ T cells from healthy donors, Susac syndrome patients and multiple sclerosis patients were profiled by high-throughput TCR beta sequencing. Multiple sclerosis controls were treatment-naive patients with stable or active relapsing-remitting disease fulfilling revised McDonald criteria. Bulk CD8+ and CD4+ T cells were purified magnetically by negative isolation, whereas CD8+ TEMRA cells were enriched by FACS. Blood was drawn into EDTA tubes, processed within 24 hours, and PBMCs were isolated by density gradient centrifugation. PBMCs intended for TCR sequencing were cryopreserved in liquid nitrogen and were subsequently thawed in a 37 degrees C water bath. A purity of at least 90% was achieved for sorted or isolated CD4+, CD8+ and CD8+ TEMRA cells. These data belong to a study of CD8 T cells in Susac syndrome (dated by TCRdb to the late 2010s). A note on the overall study: Whether CD8+ T cell activation and differentiation in Susac syndrome was antigen driven was tested using repertoire sequencing.

CDR1 and CDR2 were assigned from the germline V gene (reference sequence) as MNHEY and SMNVEV. Including cysteine and phenylalanine, the CDR3 has 13 amino acids. The retained sequence is limited to the CDR3, 39 bases, with the frame set at the first base. Trimming costs V 3 bases and J 4 bases, and their ends lie 9 bases apart. Paper-wide results and their limitations: The number of individuals in the TCR sequencing and HLA analysis was recognized as being relatively small.

Sequencing was carried out using CD4+ T cells from PBMCs. The chain is made from TRBV27 and TRBJ1-1; too little of a D gene remains to name it. The TCR comes from a human donor with multiple sclerosis. The CDR3 protein sequence reads: CASSLNSLTEAFF. At the DNA level, the sequence is TGTGCCAGCAGTTTGAATAGTCTCACTGAAGCTTTCTTT.